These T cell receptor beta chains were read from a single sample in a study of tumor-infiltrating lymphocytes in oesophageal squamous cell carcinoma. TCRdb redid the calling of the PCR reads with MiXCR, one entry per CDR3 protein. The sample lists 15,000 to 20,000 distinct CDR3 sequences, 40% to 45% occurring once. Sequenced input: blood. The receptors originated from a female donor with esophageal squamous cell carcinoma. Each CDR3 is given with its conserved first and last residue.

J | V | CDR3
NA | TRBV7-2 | CASSYGQGFYEQYF
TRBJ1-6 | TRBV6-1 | CASRTGYNSPLHF
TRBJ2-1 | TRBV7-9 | CASSKWTSGTTYNEQFF
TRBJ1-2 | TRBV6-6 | CASSYSSGGRDGYTF
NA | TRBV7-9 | CASSLAVSSGTYEQYF
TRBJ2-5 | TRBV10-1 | CASSEDSSQETQYF
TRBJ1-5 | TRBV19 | CASSIGGNSNQPQHF
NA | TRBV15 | CATSSPAGIYEQYF
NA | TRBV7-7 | CASSHAGGAGTQYF
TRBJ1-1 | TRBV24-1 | CATMGEENTEAFF
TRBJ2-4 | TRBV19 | CASSHTDLLAGGGHHNEQYF
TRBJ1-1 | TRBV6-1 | CASTTPGANTEAFF
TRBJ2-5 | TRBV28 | CASSFLGPSYNEQYF
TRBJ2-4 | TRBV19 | CASSWGPKNIQYF
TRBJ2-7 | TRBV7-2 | CASSSVAGGPYEQYF
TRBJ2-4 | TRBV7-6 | CASSLCQTPKNIQYF
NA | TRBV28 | CASSLRGLLYEQYF
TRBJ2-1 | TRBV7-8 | CASSLDLGTYNEQFF
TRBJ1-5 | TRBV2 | CASSPGQGRPQHF
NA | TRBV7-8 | CATTEGQETYEQYF
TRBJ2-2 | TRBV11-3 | CASSLGAGRIGELFF
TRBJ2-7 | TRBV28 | CASRGRSADEREQYF
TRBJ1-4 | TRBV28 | CASSSDRAFEKLFF
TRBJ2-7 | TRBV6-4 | CASSQDGYEQYF
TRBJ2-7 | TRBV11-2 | CASSRWATSGAEYEQYF
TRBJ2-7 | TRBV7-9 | CASSSRTSGRYEQYF
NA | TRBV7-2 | CASSLARYNEQFF
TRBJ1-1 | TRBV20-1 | CSAREAVGNNEAFF
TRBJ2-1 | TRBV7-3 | CASSLTGNEQFF
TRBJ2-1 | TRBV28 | CASNRDYSYNEQFF
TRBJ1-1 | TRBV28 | CASTTSLNTEAFF
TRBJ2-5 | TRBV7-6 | CASSLAIPGLAGGETQYF
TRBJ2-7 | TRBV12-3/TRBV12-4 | CASSFGTGNYEQYF
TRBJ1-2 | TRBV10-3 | CAISRNRGRGDGYTF
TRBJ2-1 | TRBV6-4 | CASSTLAGYNEQFF
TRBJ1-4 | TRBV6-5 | CASRSQGPEKLFF
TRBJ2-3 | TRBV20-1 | CSAKFGGRRDTQYF
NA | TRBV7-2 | CASSPRQGSYEQYF
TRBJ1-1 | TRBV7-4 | CASSFRGRTEAFF
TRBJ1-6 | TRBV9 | CASSGASSYNSPLHF
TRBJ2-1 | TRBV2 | CASSVSGTGHEQFF
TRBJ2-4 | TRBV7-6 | CASSRTAGGNIQYF
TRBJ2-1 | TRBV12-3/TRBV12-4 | CASSSLVTGGEQFF
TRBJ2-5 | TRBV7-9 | CASSDTTGGNSPLHF
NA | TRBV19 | CASSTPGDQETQYF
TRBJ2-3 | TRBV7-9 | CASSLQGPPLTDTQYF
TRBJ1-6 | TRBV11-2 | CASSTVQGFYEQHF
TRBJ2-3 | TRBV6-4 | CASSYSGRSCTDTQYF
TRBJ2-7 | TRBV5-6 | CASSLTNAPYEQYF
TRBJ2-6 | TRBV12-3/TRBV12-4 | CASSRGQGARGANVLTF
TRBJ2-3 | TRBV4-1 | CASSLRTSASTDTQYF
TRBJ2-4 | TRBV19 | CASRSPGTDRNSPLHF
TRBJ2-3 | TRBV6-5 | CASRSGLSTDTQYF
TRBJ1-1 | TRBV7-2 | CASSQLTGVGAFF
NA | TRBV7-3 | CASSLDPSLGQFF
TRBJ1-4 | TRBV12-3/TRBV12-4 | CASSTGGGEKLFF
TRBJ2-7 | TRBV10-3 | CAISGDTYEQYF
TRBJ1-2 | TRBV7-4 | CASSSTSRYGYTF
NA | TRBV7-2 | CASSQQLVLLEQYF
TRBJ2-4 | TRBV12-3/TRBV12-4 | CASSPWTSGGPGNEQYF